These 22 T cell receptor beta chains came from one sample sequenced in a study of T cells in localized non-small cell lung cancer. The repertoire was sequenced with immunoSEQ multiplex PCR; TCRdb's copy has only in-frame clones and lacks some. The sample lists approximately 1,800 clones, roughly 19% seen once, with around 15% in the top ten. The input for sequencing was lung tumor tissue, taken before any cancer treatment. These receptors were taken from a male donor at least 60 years old with stage I lung adenocarcinoma.

The rearrangement links TRBV19 to TRBJ1-4, with D perhaps TRBD1 (5 bases). Germline V gene data show CDR1 as LNHDA and CDR2 as SQIVND (reference sequence). The CDR3 covers 17 residues. V lost 5 bases and J 0 bases, leaving 16 bases between the germline ends. The CDR3 here is CASSASVGGTTNEKLFF. The CDR3, as DNA: TGTGCCAGTAGTGCTAGTGTTGGGGGAACAACTAATGAAAAACTGTTTTTT.

A few counts support this clone. The CDR3 DNA sequence: TGTGCCAGCAGCGTAGCTCTAGGGAATGCGGGTGGCTACACCTTC. Translation gives CASSVALGNAGGYTF. The gene calls are TRBV9 and TRBJ1-2; D ambiguous. This CDR3 region has 15 residues. Trimming removed 0 bases at V and 7 bases at J, with 16 bases between. Germline CDR1 reads SGDLS; CDR2 reads YYNGEE.

This clone has just a few counts. This chain joins TRBV28 and TRBJ1-2; weak D call: TRBD1 (6 bases). V lost 6 bases to trimming and J lost 8 bases, with 22 bases between them. The length of the CDR3 is 15 residues. Germline V gene sequence: CDR1 MDHEN, CDR2 SYDVKM. The CDR3 loop is CASSGGGGNKAGYTF. In DNA form, the CDR3 reads TGTGCCAGCAGCGGAGGGGGGGGAAATAAAGCGGGCTACACCTTC.

The chain uses TRBV11-3 and TRBJ2-2; a possible D gene is TRBD2 (7 bases). The V gene's germline CDR1 is SGHNT and CDR2 YENEEA. Trimming took 6 bases from V and 6 from J, leaving 17 bases between them. This CDR3 has 15 residues. The CDR3 is CASSWGTGGPGELFF. The DNA for the CDR3 is TGTGCCAGCAGTTGGGGAACGGGGGGCCCCGGGGAGCTGTTTTTT.

The chain's CDR3 is CASSREGGRYEQYF. DNA for the CDR3: TGTGCCAGCAGCCGGGAGGGGGGCCGCTACGAGCAGTACTTC. The rearrangement uses TRBV11-3 and TRBJ2-7; TRBD2 agrees at 8 bases. With V trimmed by 5 bases and J by 3 bases, 6 bases remained unmatched. The CDR3 has 14 amino acids. In germline, CDR1 is SGHNT, CDR2 YENEEA.

This clone was detected a few times. This chain uses TRBV11-3 with TRBJ1-4; D not resolved. Germline V CDR1 and CDR2: SGHNT, YENEEA. The V end was cut by 4 bases, the J end by 4 bases, with 10 bases between. CDR3 length equals 14 residues. CDR3 region: CASSSTAVNEKLFF. In DNA, the CDR3 is TGTGCCAGCAGCTCGACGGCCGTTAATGAAAAACTGTTTTTT.

In its sample, this clone was seen a few times. V gene TRBV1 combines with J gene TRBJ2-3; the DNA was not used to check the table's D call, TRBD1. TRBV1 is annotated as a pseudogene. This CDR3 is built from 17 residues. The CDR3 nucleotides read TGCGCCAGCAGCCAGGCAGACAGGGGGCTCCCCGCGGATACGCAGTATTTT. This sequence encodes CASSQADRGLPADTQYF.

The chain employs TRBV11-3 and TRBJ1-1, with D perhaps matching TRBD1 (5 bases). Trimming removed 4 bases from V and 5 bases from J, with 14 bases in between. Germline V lookup: CDR1 SGHNT, CDR2 YENEEA. The CDR3 spans 14 residues. The chain's CDR3 is CASSSHGGETEAFF. CDR3 DNA sequence: TGTGCCAGCAGCTCTCATGGGGGAGAAACTGAAGCTTTCTTT.

V usage is TRBV11-3 and J usage is TRBJ1-4, with D unresolved. The germline V gene encodes CDR1 SGHNT and CDR2 YENEEA. This CDR3 contains 14 residues. V was trimmed by 3 bases and J by 3 bases, leaving 8 bases between them. This CDR3 reads CASSFGEANEKLFF. The CDR3 DNA reads TGTGCCAGCAGCTTTGGGGAGGCTAATGAAAAACTGTTTTTT.

The chain couples TRBV19 to TRBJ2-3, with D perhaps TRBD1 (5 bases). The ends were cut back, 5 bases at V and 0 bases at J, with 12 bases in the middle. Germline loops: CDR1 LNHDA, CDR2 SQIVND (reference sequence). CDR3 length equals 15 residues. The CDR3 nucleotides read TGTGCCAGTAGTCTAGGGGCATTTAGCACAGATACGCAGTATTTT. Amino acids: CASSLGAFSTDTQYF.

The rearrangement joins TRBV6-8 to TRBJ2-3, with 9 bases matching TRBD2. V shed 6 bases and J 5 bases; nucleotides not matched to a gene: 12. Germline V CDR1 and CDR2: MNHGY, SAAAGT. The CDR3 spans 16 residues. CDR3 loop: CASREPGSGGKDTQYF. CDR3 DNA sequence: TGTGCCAGCAGGGAACCGGGTAGCGGGGGCAAAGATACGCAGTATTTT.

The chain uses TRBV9 and TRBJ1-4; a weak D match, TRBD1 (5 bases). V lost 0 bases and J lost 8, with 14 bases in between. The CDR3 runs to 15 residues. Germline V gene data show CDR1 as SGDLS and CDR2 as YYNGEE. The CDR3 DNA follows: TGTGCCAGCAGCGTAGGTGGGGGACTGAGGGAAAAACTGTTTTTT. This encodes CASSVGGGLREKLFF.

The V and J genes are TRBV9 and TRBJ1-6; no clear D gene. This CDR3 contains 16 residues. V lost 0 bases and J lost 0, with 7 bases in between. CDR1 and CDR2 from the germline V gene are SGDLS and YYNGEE. The CDR3 coding sequence is TGTGCCAGCAGCGTAGGGCAGAGCTCCTATAATTCACCCCTCCACTTT. Translated, it gives CASSVGQSSYNSPLHF.

By sample fraction, this clone is large. J is TRBJ2-6 and V is TRBV28; D is unclear. The V gene's germline CDR1 is MDHEN and CDR2 SYDVKM. The V end was cut by 3 bases, the J end by 0 bases, with 6 bases between. The CDR3 extends over 15 amino acids. The CDR3 nucleotides are TGTGCCAGCAGTTTGTTTGCCTCTGGGGCCAACGTCCTGACTTTC. Translating gives CASSLFASGANVLTF.

This clone was counted between two and nine times. The V and J genes are TRBV6-8 and TRBJ1-2; D is perhaps TRBD1 (5 bases). Germline CDR1 and CDR2: MNHGY and SAAAGT. Between the trimmed V and J ends, which lost 4 bases and 1 base, there was a span of 7 bases. The CDR3 extends over 13 amino acids. CDR3 amino acids: CASSSQGNYGYTF. CDR3 bases: TGTGCCAGCAGTTCCCAGGGTAACTATGGCTACACCTTC.

The chain has TRBV11-3 and TRBJ1-3, with D unresolved. Per germline, CDR1 SGHNT and CDR2 YENEEA. V lost 4 bases, J lost 0 bases, and 7 bases lay in between. The CDR3 length is 14 residues. The chain's CDR3 is CASSSWGSGNTIYF. The CDR3 DNA reads as TGTGCCAGCAGCTCCTGGGGCTCTGGAAACACCATATATTTT.

This clone was detected once. The J gene is TRBJ1-1, the V gene TRBV19; 9 bases are shared with TRBD1. CDR1 and CDR2 from the germline V gene are LNHDA and SQIVND (reference sequence). V shed 7 bases and J 5 bases; nucleotides not matched to a gene: 8. This CDR3 comprises 14 residues. The CDR3 DNA sequence: TGTGCCAGTACCTCGGGACAGGGTGATACTGAAGCTTTCTTT. Translating gives CASTSGQGDTEAFF.

The V call is TRBV14, the J call TRBJ1-1, with a possible D match to TRBD1 (5 bases). CDR3 length: 15 amino acids. V lost 1 base to trimming and J lost 0 bases, with 9 bases between them. The V gene's germline CDR1 is SGHDN and CDR2 FVKESK. The CDR3 DNA reads as TGTGCCAGCAGCCAAGCTGGGGCGTTGAACACTGAAGCTTTCTTT. Translating it yields CASSQAGALNTEAFF.

This clone has more than one count but fewer than ten. This chain links TRBV28 with TRBJ1-4, with a possible D match to TRBD1 (6 bases). This CDR3 contains 16 residues. Trimming pared 5 bases from V and 8 bases from J, leaving 21 bases between. Looked up from germline, CDR1 is MDHEN and CDR2 is SYDVKM. The CDR3 region is CASSEARGINREKLFF. DNA of the CDR3: TGTGCCAGCAGTGAAGCGAGGGGGATTAATCGGGAAAAACTGTTTTTT.

Relative to its sample, this clone is medium-sized (0.01 to 0.1%). This sequence joins TRBV6-8 and TRBJ1-1; D is undetermined. The CDR3 is made up of 17 amino acids. Trimming removed 6 bases at V and 4 bases at J, with 24 bases between. Germline values: CDR1 MNHGY, CDR2 SAAAGT. The DNA of the CDR3 is TGTGCCAGCAGCCGATCGCACGGGGTATTATCGAGCACTGAAGCTTTCTTT. Translating gives CASSRSHGVLSSTEAFF.

This clone was counted a few times. The chain uses TRBV7-2 and TRBJ2-7; D ambiguous. Germline CDR1 reads SGHTA; CDR2 reads FQGNSA. The CDR3 covers 13 residues. V was pared by 2 bases and J by 5 bases, with 10 bases between. CDR3 residues: CASSLSRQNEQYF. The CDR3 bases are TGTGCCAGCAGCTTAAGCCGCCAGAACGAGCAGTACTTC.

A few counts support this clone. CDR3 nucleotide sequence: TGTGCCAGCTCACCACGGGACAGTCTTGATGAGCAGTTCTTC. Its translation is CASSPRDSLDEQFF. The chain carries TRBV18 and TRBJ2-1; 7 nucleotides line up with TRBD1. V was pared by 1 base and J by 8 bases, with 5 bases of the junction left unmatched. CDR1 and CDR2 (germline): KGHSH, LQKENI. The CDR3 totals 14 residues. Variable domain in full (rest from reference TRBV18 and TRBJ2-1): NAGVMQNPRHLVRRRGQEARLRCSPMKGHSHVYWYRQLPEEGLKFMVYLQKENIIDESGMPKERFSAEFPKEGPSILRIQQVVRGDSAAYFCASSPRDSLDEQFFGPGTRLTVL.